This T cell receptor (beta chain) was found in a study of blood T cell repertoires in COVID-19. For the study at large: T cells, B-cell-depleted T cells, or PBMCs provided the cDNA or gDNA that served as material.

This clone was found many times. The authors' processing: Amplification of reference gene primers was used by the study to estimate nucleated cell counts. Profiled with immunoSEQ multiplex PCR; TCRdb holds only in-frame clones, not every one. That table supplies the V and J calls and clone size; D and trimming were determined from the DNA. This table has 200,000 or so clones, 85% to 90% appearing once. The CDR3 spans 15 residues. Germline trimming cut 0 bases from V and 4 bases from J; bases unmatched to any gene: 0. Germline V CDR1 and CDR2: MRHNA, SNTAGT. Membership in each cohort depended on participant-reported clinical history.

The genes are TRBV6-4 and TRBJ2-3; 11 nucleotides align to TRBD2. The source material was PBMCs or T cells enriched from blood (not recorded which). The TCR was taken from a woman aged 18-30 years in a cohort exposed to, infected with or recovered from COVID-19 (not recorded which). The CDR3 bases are TGTGCCAGCAGTGACTCTAGCGGGGGGGCAGATACGCAGTATTTT. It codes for CASSDSSGGADTQYF.